The T cell receptor (beta chain) under discussion was sequenced for a study of T cell changes during pregnancy in multiple sclerosis. The assay was immunoSEQ multiplex PCR, and TCRdb's table has in-frame clones only and misses some. Among about 55,000 clones, 94% were seen once, and the ten largest hold around 3.5%. The germline gives CDR1 SGHAT, CDR2 FQDESV (reference sequence). There are 15 residues in the CDR3. Trimming removed 0 bases at V and 5 bases at J, with 13 bases between. The clonotype was recovered from a female donor with multiple sclerosis, enrolled in a pregnancy study. The chain carries TRBV11-1 and TRBJ1-1; a weak D match, TRBD1 (6 bases). The sequenced sample was CD8+ T cells from peripheral blood mononuclear cells, obtained in the third trimester of pregnancy. The CDR3 nucleotides read TGTGCCAGCAGCTTAGCGCAGGGAGGGGGGACTGAAGCTTTCTTT. It yields the protein CASSLAQGGGTEAFF.